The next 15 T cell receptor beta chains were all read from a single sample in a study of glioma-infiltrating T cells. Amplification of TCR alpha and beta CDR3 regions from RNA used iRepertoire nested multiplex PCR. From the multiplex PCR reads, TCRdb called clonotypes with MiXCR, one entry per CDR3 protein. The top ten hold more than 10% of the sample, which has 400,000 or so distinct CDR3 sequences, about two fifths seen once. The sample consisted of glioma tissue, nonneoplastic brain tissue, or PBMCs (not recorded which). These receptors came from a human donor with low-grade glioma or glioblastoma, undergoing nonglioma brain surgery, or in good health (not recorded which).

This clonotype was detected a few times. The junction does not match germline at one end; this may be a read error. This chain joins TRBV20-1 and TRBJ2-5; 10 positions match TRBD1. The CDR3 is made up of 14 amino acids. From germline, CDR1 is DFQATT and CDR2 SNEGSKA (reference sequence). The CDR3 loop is CSATLGQGKETQYF. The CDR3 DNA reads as TGCAGCGCTACCTTGGGACAGGGGAAAGAGACCCAGTACTTC.

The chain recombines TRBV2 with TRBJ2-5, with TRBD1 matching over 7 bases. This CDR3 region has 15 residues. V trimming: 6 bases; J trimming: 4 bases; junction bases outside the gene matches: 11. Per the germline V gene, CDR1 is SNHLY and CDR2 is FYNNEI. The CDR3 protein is CASSNPVGGRETQYF. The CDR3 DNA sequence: TGTGCCAGCAGCAACCCGGTAGGGGGCCGAGAGACCCAGTACTTC. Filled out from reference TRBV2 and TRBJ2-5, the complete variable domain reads EPEVTQTPSHQVTQMGQEVILRCVPISNHLYFYWYRQILGQKVEFLVSFYNNEISEKSEIFDDQFSVERPDGSNFTLKIRSTKLEDSAMYFCASSNPVGGRETQYFGPGTRLLVL.

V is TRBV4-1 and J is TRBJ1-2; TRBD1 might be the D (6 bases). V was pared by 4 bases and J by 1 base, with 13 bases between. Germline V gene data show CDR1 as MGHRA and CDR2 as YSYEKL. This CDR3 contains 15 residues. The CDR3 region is CASSRLDSYNYGYTF. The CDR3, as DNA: TGCGCCAGCAGCCGATTGGACAGTTATAACTATGGCTACACCTTC.

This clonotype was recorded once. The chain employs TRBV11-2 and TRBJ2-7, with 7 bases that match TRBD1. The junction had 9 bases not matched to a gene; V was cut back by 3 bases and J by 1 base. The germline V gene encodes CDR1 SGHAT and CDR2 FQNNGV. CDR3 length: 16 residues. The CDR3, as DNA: TGTGCCAGCAGCTTGGGTGGACAGGCACGGTCCTACGAGCAGTACTTC. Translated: CASSLGGQARSYEQYF.

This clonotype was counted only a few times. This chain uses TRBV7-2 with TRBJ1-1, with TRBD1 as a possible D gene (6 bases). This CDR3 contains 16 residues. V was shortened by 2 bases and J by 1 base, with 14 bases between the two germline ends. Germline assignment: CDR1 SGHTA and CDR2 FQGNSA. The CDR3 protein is CASSLHSQGANTEAFF. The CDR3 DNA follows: TGTGCCAGCAGCTTACATTCACAGGGAGCGAACACTGAAGCTTTCTTT.

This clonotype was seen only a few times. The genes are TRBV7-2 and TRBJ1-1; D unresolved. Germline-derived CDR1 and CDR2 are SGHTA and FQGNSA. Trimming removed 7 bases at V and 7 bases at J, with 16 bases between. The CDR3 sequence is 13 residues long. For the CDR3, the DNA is TGTGCCAGCACCCTAACCCCGAGGAGTGAAGCTTTCTTT. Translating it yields CASTLTPRSEAFF.

The CDR3 loop is CSARPNLALNGHEQYF. The CDR3 DNA sequence: TGCAGTGCTAGACCGAACCTAGCGTTGAACGGCCACGAGCAGTACTTC. The V and J genes are TRBV20-1 and TRBJ2-7, with D tentatively TRBD2 (6 bases). This CDR3 region has 16 residues. Germline values: CDR1 DFQATT, CDR2 SNEGSKA (reference sequence). Trimming stripped 2 bases from V and 5 bases from J, with 22 bases between.

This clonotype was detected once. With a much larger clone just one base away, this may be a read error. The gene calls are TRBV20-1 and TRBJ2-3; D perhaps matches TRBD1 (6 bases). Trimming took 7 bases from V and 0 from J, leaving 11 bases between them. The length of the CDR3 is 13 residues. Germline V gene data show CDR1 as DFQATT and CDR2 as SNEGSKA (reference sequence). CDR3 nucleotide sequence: TGCAGTGGGGGGCACGAAAGCACAGATACGCAGTATTTT. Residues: CSGGHESTDTQYF.

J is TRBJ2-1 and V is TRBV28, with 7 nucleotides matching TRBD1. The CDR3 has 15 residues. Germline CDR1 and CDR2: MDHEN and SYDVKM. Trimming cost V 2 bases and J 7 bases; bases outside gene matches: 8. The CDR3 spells CASSLPRDRLNEQFF. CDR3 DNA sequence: TGTGCCAGCAGTTTACCCCGGGACAGATTAAATGAGCAGTTCTTC.

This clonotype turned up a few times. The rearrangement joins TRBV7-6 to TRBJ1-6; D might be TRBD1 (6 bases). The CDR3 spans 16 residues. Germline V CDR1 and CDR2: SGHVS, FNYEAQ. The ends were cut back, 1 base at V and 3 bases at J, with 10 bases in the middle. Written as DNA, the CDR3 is TGTGCCAGCAGCTTAGAAGACAGGAGCTATAATTCACCCCTCCACTTT. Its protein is CASSLEDRSYNSPLHF. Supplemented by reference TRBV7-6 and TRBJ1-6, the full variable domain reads GAGVSQSPRYKVTKRGQDVALRCDPISGHVSLYWYRQALGQGPEFLTYFNYEAQQDKSGLPNDRFSAERPEGSISTLTIQRTEQRDSAMYRCASSLEDRSYNSPLHFGNGTRLTVT.

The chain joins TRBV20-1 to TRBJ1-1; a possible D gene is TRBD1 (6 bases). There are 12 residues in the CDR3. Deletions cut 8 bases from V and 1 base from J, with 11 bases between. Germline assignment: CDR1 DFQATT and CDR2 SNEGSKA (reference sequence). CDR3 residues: CSPGQPNTEAFF. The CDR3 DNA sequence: TGCAGTCCCGGACAGCCGAACACTGAAGCTTTCTTT.

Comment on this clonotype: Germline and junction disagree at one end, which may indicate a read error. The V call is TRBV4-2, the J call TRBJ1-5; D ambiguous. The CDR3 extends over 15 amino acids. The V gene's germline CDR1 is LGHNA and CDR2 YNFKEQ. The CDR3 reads CASSQARGSHQPQHF. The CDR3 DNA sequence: TGTGCCAGCAGCCAGGCCCGGGGTAGCCATCAGCCCCAGCATTTT.

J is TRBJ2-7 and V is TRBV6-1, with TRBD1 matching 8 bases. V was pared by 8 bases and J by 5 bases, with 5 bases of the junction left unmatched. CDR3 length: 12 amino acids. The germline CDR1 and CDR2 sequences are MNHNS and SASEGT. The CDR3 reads CASRQGSNEQYF. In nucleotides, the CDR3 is TGTGCCAGCCGACAGGGGTCCAACGAGCAGTACTTC.

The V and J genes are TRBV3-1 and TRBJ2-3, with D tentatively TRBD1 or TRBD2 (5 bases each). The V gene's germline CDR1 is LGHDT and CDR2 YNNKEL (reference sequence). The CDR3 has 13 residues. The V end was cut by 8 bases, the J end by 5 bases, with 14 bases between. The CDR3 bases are TGTGCCAGCGGGACGCCGAATAGAGATACGCAGTATTTT. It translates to CASGTPNRDTQYF.

This CDR3 reads CASSSYRDRGDEAFF. CDR3 DNA sequence: TGTGCCAGCAGTTCGTACCGGGACAGGGGGGATGAAGCTTTCTTT. The chain uses TRBV27 and TRBJ1-1; 11 bases match TRBD1. The CDR3 length is 15 residues. V was clipped by 4 bases and J by 7 bases; unmatched bases: 8. The V gene's germline CDR1 is MNHEY and CDR2 SMNVEV (reference sequence).